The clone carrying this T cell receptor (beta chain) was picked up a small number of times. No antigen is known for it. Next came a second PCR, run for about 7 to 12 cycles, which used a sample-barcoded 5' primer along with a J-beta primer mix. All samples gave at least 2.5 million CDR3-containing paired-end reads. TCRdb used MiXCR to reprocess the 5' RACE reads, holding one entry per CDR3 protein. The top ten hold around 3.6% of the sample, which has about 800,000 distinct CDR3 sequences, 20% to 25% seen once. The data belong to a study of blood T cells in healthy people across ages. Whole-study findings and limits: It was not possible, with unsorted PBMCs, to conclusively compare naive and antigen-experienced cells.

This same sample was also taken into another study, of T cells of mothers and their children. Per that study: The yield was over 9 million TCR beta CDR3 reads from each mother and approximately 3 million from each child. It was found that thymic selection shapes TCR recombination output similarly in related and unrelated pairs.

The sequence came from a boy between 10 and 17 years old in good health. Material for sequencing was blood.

This chain's CDR3 is CASSEYGRGRDYGYTF. The CDR3 DNA follows: TGTGCCAGCAGTGAATACGGCCGGGGACGGGACTATGGCTACACCTTC. The chain carries TRBV2 and TRBJ1-2, with D possibly being TRBD1 (5 bases). V was trimmed by 2 bases and J by 3 bases, leaving 16 bases between them. In germline, CDR1 is SNHLY, CDR2 FYNNEI. CDR3 length: 16 residues.